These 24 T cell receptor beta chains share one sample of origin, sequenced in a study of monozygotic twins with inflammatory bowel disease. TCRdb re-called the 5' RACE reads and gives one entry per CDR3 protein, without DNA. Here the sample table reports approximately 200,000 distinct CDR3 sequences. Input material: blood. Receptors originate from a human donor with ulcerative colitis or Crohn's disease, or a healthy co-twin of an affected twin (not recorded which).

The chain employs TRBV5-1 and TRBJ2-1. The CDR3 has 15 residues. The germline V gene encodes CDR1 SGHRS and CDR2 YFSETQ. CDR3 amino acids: CASSLEGNTYNEQFF.

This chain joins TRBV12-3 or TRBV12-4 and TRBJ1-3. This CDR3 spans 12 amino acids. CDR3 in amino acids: CASSLGENTIYF.

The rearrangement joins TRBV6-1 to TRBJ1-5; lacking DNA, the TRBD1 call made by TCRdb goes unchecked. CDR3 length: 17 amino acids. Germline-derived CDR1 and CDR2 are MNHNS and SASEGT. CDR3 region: CASSELGSGGPNQPQHF.

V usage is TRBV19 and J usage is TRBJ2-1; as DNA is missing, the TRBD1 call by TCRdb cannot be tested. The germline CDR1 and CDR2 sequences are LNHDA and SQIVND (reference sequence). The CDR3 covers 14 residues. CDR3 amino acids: CASNDRGPDNEQFF.

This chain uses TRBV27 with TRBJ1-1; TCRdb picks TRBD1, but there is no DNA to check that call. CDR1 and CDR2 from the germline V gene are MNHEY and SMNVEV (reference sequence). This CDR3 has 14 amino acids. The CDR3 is CASSRDGRRSEAFF.

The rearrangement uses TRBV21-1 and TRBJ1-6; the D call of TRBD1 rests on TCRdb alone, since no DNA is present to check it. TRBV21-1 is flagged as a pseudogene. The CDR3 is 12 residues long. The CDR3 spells CASSNTGTALHF.

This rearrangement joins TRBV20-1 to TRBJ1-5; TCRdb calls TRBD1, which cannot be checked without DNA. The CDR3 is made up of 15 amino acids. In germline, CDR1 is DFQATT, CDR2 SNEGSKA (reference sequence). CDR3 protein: CSARDPGGSNQPQHF.

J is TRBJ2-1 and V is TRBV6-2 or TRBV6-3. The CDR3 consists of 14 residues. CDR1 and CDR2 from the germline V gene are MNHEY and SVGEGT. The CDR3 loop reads CASSQDPEGNEQFF.

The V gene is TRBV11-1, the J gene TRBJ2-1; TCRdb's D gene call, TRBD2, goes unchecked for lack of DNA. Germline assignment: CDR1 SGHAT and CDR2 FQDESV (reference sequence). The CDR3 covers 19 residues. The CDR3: CASSLGQGLAVSSYNEQFF.

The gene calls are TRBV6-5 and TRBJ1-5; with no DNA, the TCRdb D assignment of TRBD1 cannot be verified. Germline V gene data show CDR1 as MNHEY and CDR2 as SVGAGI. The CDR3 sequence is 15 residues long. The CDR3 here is CASSYSIQGNQPQHF.

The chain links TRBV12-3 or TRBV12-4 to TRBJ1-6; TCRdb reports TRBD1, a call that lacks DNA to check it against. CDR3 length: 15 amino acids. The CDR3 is CASSLRGTGMSPLHF.

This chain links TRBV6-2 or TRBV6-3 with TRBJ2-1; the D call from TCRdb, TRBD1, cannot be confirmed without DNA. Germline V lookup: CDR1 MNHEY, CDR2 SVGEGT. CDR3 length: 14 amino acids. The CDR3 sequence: CASSGDTSYNEQFF.

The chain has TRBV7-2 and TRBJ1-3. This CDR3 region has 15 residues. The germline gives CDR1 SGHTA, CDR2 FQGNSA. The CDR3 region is CASSYGQSSGNTIHF. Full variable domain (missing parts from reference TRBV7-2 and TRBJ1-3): GAGVSQSPSNKVTEKGKDVELRCDPISGHTALYWYRQSLGQGLEFLIYFQGNSAPDKSGLPSDRFSAERTGGSVSTLTIQRTQQEDSAVYLCASSYGQSSGNTIHFGEGSWLTVV.

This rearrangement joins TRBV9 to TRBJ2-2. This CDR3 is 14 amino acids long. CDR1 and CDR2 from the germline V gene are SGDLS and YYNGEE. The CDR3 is CASSVEVYTGELFF.

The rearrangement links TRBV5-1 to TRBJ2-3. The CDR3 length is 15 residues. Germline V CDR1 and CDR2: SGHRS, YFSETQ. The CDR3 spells CASSLEGLARDTQYF. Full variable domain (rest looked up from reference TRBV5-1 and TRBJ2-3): KAGVTQTPRYLIKTRGQQVTLSCSPISGHRSVSWYQQTPGQGLQFLFEYFSETQRNKGNFPGRFSGRQFSNSRSEMNVSTLELGDSALYLCASSLEGLARDTQYFGPGTRLTVL.

The CDR3 here is CASSQDGGRGDTQYF. V usage is TRBV4-3 and J usage is TRBJ2-3; TCRdb proposes TRBD2, but this gene call is untestable without DNA. Germline V gives CDR1 LGHNA, CDR2 YSLEER. The CDR3 is made up of 15 amino acids.

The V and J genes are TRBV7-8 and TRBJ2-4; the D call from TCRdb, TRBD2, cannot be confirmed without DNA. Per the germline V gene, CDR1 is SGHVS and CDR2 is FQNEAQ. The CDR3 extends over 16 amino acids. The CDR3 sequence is CASSALAGLTKNIQYF.

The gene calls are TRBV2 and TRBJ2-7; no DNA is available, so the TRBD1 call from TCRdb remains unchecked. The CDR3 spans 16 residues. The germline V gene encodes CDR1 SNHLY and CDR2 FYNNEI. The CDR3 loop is CASKDSGTGGSYEQYF.

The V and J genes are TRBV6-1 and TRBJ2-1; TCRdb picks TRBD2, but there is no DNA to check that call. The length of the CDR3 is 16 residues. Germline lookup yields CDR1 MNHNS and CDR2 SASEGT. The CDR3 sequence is CASSPPDRFSYNEQFF.

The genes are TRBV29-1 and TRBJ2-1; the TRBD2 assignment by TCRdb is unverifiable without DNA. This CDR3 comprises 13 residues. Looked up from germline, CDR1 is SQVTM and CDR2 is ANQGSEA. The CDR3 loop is CSVGGDVGLEQFF.

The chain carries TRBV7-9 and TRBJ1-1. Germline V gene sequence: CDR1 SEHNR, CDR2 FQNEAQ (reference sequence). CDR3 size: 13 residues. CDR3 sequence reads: CASSGGGFTEAFF. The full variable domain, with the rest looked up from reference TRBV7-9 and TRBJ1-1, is DTGVSQNPRHKITKRGQNVTFRCDPISEHNRLYWYRQTLGQGPEFLTYFQNEAQLEKSRLLSDRFSAERPKGSFSTLEIQRTEQGDSAMYLCASSGGGFTEAFFGQGTRLTVV.

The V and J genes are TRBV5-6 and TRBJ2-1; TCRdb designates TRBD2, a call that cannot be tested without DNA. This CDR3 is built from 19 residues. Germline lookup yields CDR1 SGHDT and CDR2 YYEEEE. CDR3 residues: CASSLGGGLAGSSYNEQFF.

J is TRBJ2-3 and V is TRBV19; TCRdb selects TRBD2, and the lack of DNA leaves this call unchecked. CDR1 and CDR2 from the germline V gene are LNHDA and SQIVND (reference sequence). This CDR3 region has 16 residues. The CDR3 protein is CASSPDGSGGADTQYF.

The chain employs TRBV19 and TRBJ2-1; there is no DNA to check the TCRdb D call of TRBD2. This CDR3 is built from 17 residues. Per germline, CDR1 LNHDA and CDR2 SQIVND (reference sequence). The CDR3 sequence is CASSRTSGRDPGLEQFF.